The 32 T cell receptor beta chains below come from one sample, sequenced in a study of T cell repertoires in cytomegalovirus infection (dated by TCRdb to about 2019). Sequencing instrument: Illumina HiSeq 1500. TCRdb itself trimmed the public reads at Q25 with fastp, ran MiXCR and retained productive beta chains. Entries that share a CDR3 protein sequence are merged under the most common genes and DNA. The sample table contains about 530,000 distinct CDR3 sequences; only one count was recorded for more than 25% of them. The ten largest clones add up to around 13% of the sample. Sequencing was performed on PBMCs. The origin of the receptors is a human donor in good health (CMV status not recorded). Some clones in this sample may be carry-over from other donors' samples.

CDR3 sequence reads: CASSSGQRPDSPLHF. CDR3 coding DNA: TGTGCCAGTAGTTCCGGACAGCGACCTGATTCACCCCTCCACTTT. The rearrangement joins TRBV19 to TRBJ1-6; possible D gene TRBD1, 6 bases. V gave up 5 bases and J gave up 8 bases, with 16 bases separating them. This CDR3 is built from 15 residues. The germline CDR1 and CDR2 sequences are LNHDA and SQIVND (reference sequence).

A few counts support this clonotype. The chain uses TRBV6-2 or TRBV6-3 and TRBJ1-5; D perhaps matches TRBD1 (6 bases). This CDR3 has 18 amino acids. CDR1 MNHEY and CDR2 SVGEGT come from the germline V gene. V lost 6 bases and J 0 bases, leaving 21 bases between the germline ends. CDR3 protein: CASSPVWGHPDSNQPQHF. CDR3 in DNA: TGTGCCAGCAGCCCGGTCTGGGGACACCCTGATAGCAATCAGCCCCAGCATTTT.

The V gene is TRBV25-1, the J gene TRBJ2-2, with D perhaps TRBD1 or TRBD2 (5 bases each). Germline lookup yields CDR1 MGHDK and CDR2 SYGVNS. V was trimmed by 8 bases and J by 4 bases, leaving 11 bases between them. The CDR3 length is 13 residues. CDR3 bases: TGTGCCAGCCAGGGACCGCGCACCGGGGAGCTGTTTTTT. Translating gives CASQGPRTGELFF.

The gene calls are TRBV11-2 and TRBJ2-3, with TRBD2 identical over 8 bases. This CDR3 has 19 residues. Germline V gene lookup returns CDR1 SGHAT and CDR2 FQNNGV. V lost 1 base and J lost 0; bases outside the gene matches: 12. CDR3 sequence reads: CASSLVQRESPTSTDTQYF. The CDR3 bases are TGTGCCAGCAGCTTAGTTCAGCGGGAGTCACCTACTAGCACAGATACGCAGTATTTT.

The chain combines TRBV28 with TRBJ2-1; tentatively, D is TRBD2 (6 bases). In germline, CDR1 is MDHEN, CDR2 SYDVKM. This CDR3 is built from 16 residues. Trimming removed 4 bases from V and 7 bases from J, with 20 bases in between. CDR3 region: CASSSPGSGGINEQFF. In DNA, the CDR3 is TGTGCCAGCAGTTCCCCGGGTAGCGGTGGAATTAATGAGCAGTTCTTC.

The V gene is TRBV5-6, the J gene TRBJ1-6, with 7 bases matching TRBD1. Trimming at V came to 5 bases and at J to 7 bases, leaving 3 bases not matched to a gene. CDR1 is SGHDT and CDR2 is YYEEEE in the germline V gene. The CDR3 consists of 13 residues. CDR3 sequence reads: CASRRDSNSPLHF. The CDR3 DNA reads TGTGCCAGCAGGCGGGACAGCAATTCACCCCTCCACTTT.

The rearrangement links TRBV11-3 to TRBJ1-1; D might be TRBD1 (5 bases). V was trimmed by 3 bases and J by 5 bases, leaving 13 bases between them. Germline CDR1 is SGHNT and CDR2 is YENEEA. CDR3 length: 14 residues. CDR3 region: CASSLEQERTEAFF. The CDR3 DNA is TGTGCCAGCAGCTTGGAACAGGAGAGAACTGAAGCTTTCTTT.

The J gene is TRBJ2-5, the V gene TRBV6-2 or TRBV6-3, with unresolved D. There are 13 residues in the CDR3. With 5 bases removed from V and 2 bases from J, the gap between germline ends came to 9 bases. Germline V gene data show CDR1 as MNHEY and CDR2 as SVGEGT. The CDR3 nucleotides are TGTGCCAGCAGTGCCCGTCCTCAAGAGACCCAGTACTTC. Residues: CASSARPQETQYF.

In regard to this clonotype: This may stem from a read error, because a much larger clone lies one nucleotide away. The V call is TRBV7-2, the J call TRBJ2-1; D is uncertain. The CDR3 runs 15 residues. V lost 1 base and J 4 bases, leaving 11 bases between the germline ends. CDR1 is SGHTA and CDR2 is FQGNSA in the germline V gene. The CDR3 region is CASSLVGRKYNEQFF. CDR3 nucleotide sequence: TGTGCCAGCAGCTTAGTCGGACGGAAATACAATGAGCAGTTCTTC. The variable domain in full, completed from reference TRBV7-2 and TRBJ2-1, reads GAGVSQSPSNKVTEKGKDVELRCDPISGHTALYWYRQSLGQGLEFLIYFQGNSAPDKSGLPSDRFSAERTGGSVSTLTIQRTQQEDSAVYLCASSLVGRKYNEQFFGPGTRLTVL.

This clonotype showed up just a few times. This sequence joins TRBV7-9 and TRBJ2-1; D tentatively fits TRBD1 or TRBD2 (5 bases each). The V gene's germline CDR1 is SEHNR and CDR2 FQNEAQ (reference sequence). The ends were cut back, 7 bases at V and 1 base at J, with 17 bases in the middle. The CDR3 length is 16 residues. The CDR3 DNA follows: TGTGCCAGCACCCCGGTGGGGGATGGGTCCTACAATGAGCAGTTCTTC. Encoded protein: CASTPVGDGSYNEQFF.

The V and J genes are TRBV6-2 or TRBV6-3 and TRBJ2-4, with D perhaps TRBD2 (6 bases). V was cut by 6 bases and J by 9 bases, with 18 bases left in between. Germline lookup yields CDR1 MNHEY and CDR2 SVGEGT. The CDR3 totals 14 residues. The CDR3 sequence is CASSGLTGASIQYF. The CDR3 coding sequence is TGTGCCAGCAGCGGACTAACGGGAGCTTCCATTCAGTACTTC.

V gene TRBV27 combines with J gene TRBJ2-1; the match to TRBD1 covers 8 bases. The CDR3 totals 19 residues. The V gene end was trimmed by 2 bases and the J gene end by 4 bases; junction bases not matched to a gene: 16. The germline V gene encodes CDR1 MNHEY and CDR2 SMNVEV (reference sequence). CDR3 in DNA: TGTGCCAGCAGTTTAATGGCAGGGGGCCCGTCATCCCCTTACAATGAGCAGTTCTTC. This gives the protein CASSLMAGGPSSPYNEQFF.

This clonotype was detected a few times. The J gene is TRBJ1-2, the V gene TRBV6-2 or TRBV6-3; D remains ambiguous. V lost 2 bases and J 8 bases, leaving 9 bases between the germline ends. The CDR3 loop spans 12 amino acids. Germline CDR1 reads MNHEY; CDR2 reads SVGEGT. CDR3 sequence (DNA): TGTGCCAGCAGTTACCCAGAGGAGGGCTACACCTTC. Its protein is CASSYPEEGYTF.

The CDR3 DNA reads TGTGCCAGCGTAGGGGGAGGTAAAAATGAGCAGTTCTTC. It translates to CASVGGGKNEQFF. The chain employs TRBV7-9 and TRBJ2-1, with D tentatively TRBD1 or TRBD2 (6 bases each). Trimming pared 8 bases from V and 7 bases from J, leaving 15 bases between. This CDR3 spans 13 amino acids. CDR1 SEHNR and CDR2 FQNEAQ come from the germline V gene (reference sequence).

This clonotype was recorded only once. The genes are TRBV6-2 or TRBV6-3 and TRBJ2-7; D is unresolved. Looked up from germline, CDR1 is MNHEY and CDR2 is SVGEGT. Deletions cut 8 bases from V and 6 bases from J, with 17 bases between. The CDR3 has 13 amino acids. CDR3 amino acids: CASRAERPIEQYV. The CDR3 DNA is TGTGCCAGCCGAGCCGAAAGGCCCATCGAGCAGTACGTC.

The table lists this clonotype with a few counts. The rearrangement links TRBV13 to TRBJ2-2, with 7 bases that match TRBD2. The CDR3 has 17 residues. The J segment lost 1 base and the V segment lost 8 bases, leaving 13 bases of the junction unmatched. The germline CDR1 and CDR2 sequences are PRHDT and FYEKMQ (reference sequence). Written as DNA, the CDR3 is TGTGCCAGCCGCTGGCGGGGGTTAGGTGGGAACACCGGGGAGCTGTTTTTT. Encoded protein: CASRWRGLGGNTGELFF.

The chain is built from TRBV19 and TRBJ2-3; TRBD2 agrees at 7 bases. Germline V gives CDR1 LNHDA, CDR2 SQIVND (reference sequence). J lost 5 bases, V lost 5 bases, and 16 bases had no gene match. The CDR3 covers 17 residues. CDR3 sequence reads: CASSLTSSGVVIDTQYF. The CDR3 region has the DNA TGTGCCAGTAGTTTGACCTCTAGCGGAGTCGTGATAGATACGCAGTATTTT.

This clonotype occurred many times. The J gene is TRBJ1-2, the V gene TRBV7-8; 9 nucleotides align to TRBD1. There are 16 residues in the CDR3. Per the germline V gene, CDR1 is SGHVS and CDR2 is FQNEAQ. Trimming cost V 8 bases and J 3 bases; bases outside gene matches: 13. DNA of the CDR3: TGTGCCAGCCTTGGGGGAGGACAGGGGATCGACTATGGCTACACCTTC. Residues: CASLGGGQGIDYGYTF.

This clonotype was detected ten times or more. J is TRBJ2-3 and V is TRBV6-1; 14 bases are a match to TRBD2. The CDR3 spans 17 residues. Germline lookup yields CDR1 MNHNS and CDR2 SASEGT. V shed 0 bases, J shed 6 bases, and the junction held 5 bases outside the gene matches. The CDR3 bases are TGTGCCAGCAGTGAAGCGACTAGCGGGAGGGGCAGGGATACGCAGTATTTT. Translated, it gives CASSEATSGRGRDTQYF.

This clonotype was found a few times. The gene calls are TRBV28 and TRBJ1-4; the D is unclear. Germline V gene lookup returns CDR1 MDHEN and CDR2 SYDVKM. The CDR3 runs 14 residues. Trimming stripped 5 bases from V and 2 bases from J, with 9 bases between. The CDR3 sequence is CASSLGFTNEKLFF. The CDR3 DNA reads as TGTGCCAGCAGTCTCGGGTTCACTAATGAAAAACTGTTTTTT.

The chain couples TRBV15 to TRBJ2-4, with unresolved D. Trimming shortened V by 1 base and J by 0 bases, and 13 bases separated the two germline ends. Looked up from germline, CDR1 is LNHNV and CDR2 is YYDKDF (reference sequence). The CDR3 runs to 17 residues. DNA of the CDR3: TGTGCCACCAGCAGAGTCCATGACTTAGGAGCCAAAAACATTCAGTACTTC. It translates to CATSRVHDLGAKNIQYF.

This chain links TRBV4-3 with TRBJ1-1; 7 bases map to TRBD1. V lost 2 bases, J lost 4 bases, and 7 bases stayed unmatched. Germline CDR1 and CDR2: LGHNA and YSLEER. The CDR3 consists of 15 residues. CDR3 sequence (DNA): TGCGCCAGCAGCCAACTGCCGGACAGGACCACTGAAGCTTTCTTT. Protein: CASSQLPDRTTEAFF.

This clonotype was picked up a small number of times. The chain uses TRBV27 and TRBJ1-5; tentatively, D is TRBD1 (5 bases). The germline V and J ends were trimmed by 5 bases and 3 bases, with 8 bases remaining between them. The CDR3 runs to 13 residues. Germline CDR1 and CDR2: MNHEY and SMNVEV (reference sequence). The CDR3 reads CASSPGDNQPQHF. The CDR3, as DNA: TGTGCCAGCAGTCCGGGGGACAATCAGCCCCAGCATTTT.

V usage is TRBV6-1 and J usage is TRBJ2-5; D might be TRBD1 (6 bases). This CDR3 region has 16 residues. Trimming shortened V by 1 base and J by 0 bases, and 12 bases separated the two germline ends. Germline CDR1 is MNHNS and CDR2 is SASEGT. CDR3 DNA: TGTGCCAGCAGTGAAGGAAGGGGGAGTTACCAAGAGACCCAGTACTTC. Amino acid sequence: CASSEGRGSYQETQYF.

The chain combines TRBV6-1 with TRBJ2-2; 11 nucleotides align to TRBD1. J gave up 6 bases and V 9 bases, and 9 bases lay outside the gene matches. Germline V gene sequence: CDR1 MNHNS, CDR2 SASEGT. This CDR3 spans 15 amino acids. The CDR3 protein is CARDRGLGESGELFF. CDR3 coding DNA: TGTGCCAGGGACAGGGGGCTAGGTGAATCCGGGGAGCTGTTTTTT.

In nucleotides, the CDR3 is TGTGCCACTAGACCCCGGGACACCTCCTACAATGAGCAGTTCTTC. Its translation is CATRPRDTSYNEQFF. The rearrangement joins TRBV2 to TRBJ2-1, with TRBD1 as a possible D gene (6 bases). V was shortened by 10 bases and J by 0 bases, with 16 bases between the two germline ends. The CDR3 sequence is 15 residues long. The germline V gene has CDR1 SNHLY and CDR2 FYNNEI.

This chain uses TRBV19 with TRBJ2-1, with TRBD2 identical over 12 bases. The V gene's germline CDR1 is LNHDA and CDR2 SQIVND (reference sequence). After removal of 7 bases from V and 8 bases from J, the junction contained 15 bases not matched to a gene. CDR3 length equals 17 residues. CDR3 in amino acids: CASTSGVASGREYEQFF. CDR3 nucleotides: TGTGCCAGTACCTCGGGGGTGGCTAGCGGGAGGGAATATGAGCAGTTCTTC.

J is TRBJ2-7 and V is TRBV7-9; TRBD2 matches at 8 bases. This CDR3 is built from 15 residues. CDR1 SEHNR and CDR2 FQNEAQ come from the germline V gene (reference sequence). V was pared by 7 bases and J by 8 bases, with 16 bases of the junction left unmatched. This chain's CDR3 is CASTLGAGLEYKQYF. The CDR3 nucleotides are TGTGCCAGCACTTTAGGCGCGGGACTAGAATACAAGCAGTACTTC. The variable domain in full, completed from reference TRBV7-9 and TRBJ2-7, reads DTGVSQNPRHKITKRGQNVTFRCDPISEHNRLYWYRQTLGQGPEFLTYFQNEAQLEKSRLLSDRFSAERPKGSFSTLEIQRTEQGDSAMYLCASTLGAGLEYKQYFGPGTRLTVT.

The CDR3 DNA sequence: TGTGCCAGCAGCCCACAGGTCGCCCAAGAGACCCAGTACTTC. Protein: CASSPQVAQETQYF. The chain uses TRBV12-3 or TRBV12-4 and TRBJ2-5; tentative D call: TRBD1 (5 bases). V dropped 6 bases and J dropped 1 base, with 12 bases sitting between them. CDR3 size: 14 residues.

The chain joins TRBV19 to TRBJ1-2, with 11 bases lining up with TRBD1. The germline V gene has CDR1 LNHDA and CDR2 SQIVND (reference sequence). Losses at the gene ends were 7 bases for V and 7 bases for J; bases not matched to a gene: 8. The CDR3 has 14 residues. CDR3 amino acids: CASTKDRGQGGYTF. For the CDR3, the DNA is TGTGCCAGTACCAAGGACAGGGGGCAAGGTGGCTACACCTTC.

This clonotype was counted only a few times. The rearrangement links TRBV19 to TRBJ1-1; D might be TRBD1 (6 bases). Germline loops: CDR1 LNHDA, CDR2 SQIVND (reference sequence). The CDR3 spans 16 residues. The V end was cut by 5 bases, the J end by 1 base, with 17 bases between. CDR3 DNA: TGTGCCAGTAGTTCGAACTCCGGGACAAAGAACACTGAAGCTTTCTTT. Encoded protein: CASSSNSGTKNTEAFF.

V is TRBV11-3 and J is TRBJ2-7, with D perhaps TRBD2 (6 bases). From germline, CDR1 is SGHNT and CDR2 YENEEA. V shed 0 bases and J shed 2 bases, with 11 bases lying between them. This CDR3 contains 15 residues. CDR3 in amino acids: CASSLETEGTYEQYF. CDR3 bases: TGTGCCAGCAGCTTAGAAACGGAGGGAACCTACGAGCAGTACTTC.